This T cell receptor (beta chain) was sequenced in a study of response to subunit inactivated influenza vaccine. Findings and limits, study-wide: Authors proposed each seasonal influenza vaccination draws in few new T cells.

With regard to this clonotype: Antigen specificity is unknown.

From the RT-PCR reads, TCRdb called clonotypes with MiXCR, one entry per CDR3 protein. This repertoire shows roughly 790,000 distinct CDR3 sequences, approximately 21% found once; its top ten account for roughly 10%. The CDR3 runs to 14 residues. The trim removed 0 bases at V and 5 bases at J, leaving 4 bases unmatched. CDR1 and CDR2 from the germline V gene are DFQATT and SNEGSKA (reference sequence). This chain joins TRBV20-1 and TRBJ2-7; 10 nucleotides line up with TRBD2. The receptor was isolated from a man aged 50-59 years who received an inactivated influenza vaccine. The sample consisted of PBMCs from blood, taken around 5 days after vaccination. CDR3 nucleotides: TGCAGTGCTAGAGATAGCGGGAGGATCGACGAGCAGTACTTC. This gives the protein CSARDSGRIDEQYF.